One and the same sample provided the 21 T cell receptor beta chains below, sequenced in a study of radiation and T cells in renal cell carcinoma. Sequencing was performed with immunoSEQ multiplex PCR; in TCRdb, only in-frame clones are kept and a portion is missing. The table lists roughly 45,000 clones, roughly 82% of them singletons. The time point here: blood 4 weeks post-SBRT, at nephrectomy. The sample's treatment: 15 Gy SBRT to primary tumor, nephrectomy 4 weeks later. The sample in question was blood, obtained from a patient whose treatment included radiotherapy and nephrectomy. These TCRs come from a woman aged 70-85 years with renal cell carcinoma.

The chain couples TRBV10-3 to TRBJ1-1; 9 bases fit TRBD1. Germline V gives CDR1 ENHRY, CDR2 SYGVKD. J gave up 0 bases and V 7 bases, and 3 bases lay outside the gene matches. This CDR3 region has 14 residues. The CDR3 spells CAINGQGMNTEAFF. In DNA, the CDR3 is TGTGCCATCAATGGACAGGGGATGAACACTGAAGCTTTCTTT.

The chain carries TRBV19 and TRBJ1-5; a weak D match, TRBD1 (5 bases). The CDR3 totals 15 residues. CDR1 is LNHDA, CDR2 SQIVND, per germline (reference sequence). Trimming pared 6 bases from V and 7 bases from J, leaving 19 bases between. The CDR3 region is CASRWGVGGDQPQHF. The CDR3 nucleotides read TGTGCCAGTAGATGGGGCGTCGGGGGGGACCAGCCCCAGCATTTT.

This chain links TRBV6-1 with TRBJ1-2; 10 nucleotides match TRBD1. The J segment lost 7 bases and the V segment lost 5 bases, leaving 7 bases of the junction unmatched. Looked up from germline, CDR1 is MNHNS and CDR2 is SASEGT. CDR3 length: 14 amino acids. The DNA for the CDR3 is TGTGCCAGCAGTCCCCAGACAGGGGGCATTGGCTACACCTTC. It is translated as CASSPQTGGIGYTF.

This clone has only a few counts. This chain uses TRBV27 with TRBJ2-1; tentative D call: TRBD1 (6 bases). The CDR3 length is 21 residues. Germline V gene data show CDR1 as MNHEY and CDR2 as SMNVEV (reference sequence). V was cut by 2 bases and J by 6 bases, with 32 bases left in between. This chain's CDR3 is CASSLNRFPPVPGIGGNEQFF. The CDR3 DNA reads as TGTGCCAGCAGTTTAAATCGTTTTCCCCCGGTCCCGGGAATAGGGGGCAATGAGCAGTTCTTC.

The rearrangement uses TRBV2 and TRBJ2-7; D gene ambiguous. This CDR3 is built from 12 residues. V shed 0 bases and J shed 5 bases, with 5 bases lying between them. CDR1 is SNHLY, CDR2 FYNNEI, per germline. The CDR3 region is CASSEALHEQYF. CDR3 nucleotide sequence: TGTGCCAGCAGTGAAGCGCTCCACGAGCAGTACTTC.

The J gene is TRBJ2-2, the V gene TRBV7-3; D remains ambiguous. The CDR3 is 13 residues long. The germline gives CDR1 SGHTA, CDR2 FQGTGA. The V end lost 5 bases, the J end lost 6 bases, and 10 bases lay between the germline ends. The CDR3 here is CASSPRASGELFF. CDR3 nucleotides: TGTGCCAGCAGCCCACGAGCCTCCGGGGAGCTGTTTTTT.

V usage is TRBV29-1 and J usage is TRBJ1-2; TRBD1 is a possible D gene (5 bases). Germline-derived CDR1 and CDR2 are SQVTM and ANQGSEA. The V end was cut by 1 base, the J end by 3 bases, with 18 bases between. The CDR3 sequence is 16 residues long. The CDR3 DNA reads TGCAGCGTTGAAGGGACCCACAGGTTTGGGGACTATGGCTACACCTTC. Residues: CSVEGTHRFGDYGYTF.

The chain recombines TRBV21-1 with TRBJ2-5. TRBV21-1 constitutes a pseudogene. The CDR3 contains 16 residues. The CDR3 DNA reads TGTGCCAGCAGCAAATATGTCAGGGATGGGAGAAAGACCCAGTACTTC. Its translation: CASSKYVRDGRKTQYF.

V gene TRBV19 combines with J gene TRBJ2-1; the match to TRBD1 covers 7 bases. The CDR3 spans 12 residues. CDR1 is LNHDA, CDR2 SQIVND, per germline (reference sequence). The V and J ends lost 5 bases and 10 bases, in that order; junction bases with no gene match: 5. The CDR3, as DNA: TGTGCCAGTAGTGCACAGGGGTCCGAGCAGTTCTTC. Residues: CASSAQGSEQFF.

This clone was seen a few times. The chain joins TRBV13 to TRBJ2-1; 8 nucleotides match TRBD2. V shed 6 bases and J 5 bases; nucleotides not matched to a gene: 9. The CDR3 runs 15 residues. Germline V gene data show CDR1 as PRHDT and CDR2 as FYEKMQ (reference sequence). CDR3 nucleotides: TGTGCCAGCAGGGCGAGCGGGGGCCTTGACAATGAGCAGTTCTTC. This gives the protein CASRASGGLDNEQFF.

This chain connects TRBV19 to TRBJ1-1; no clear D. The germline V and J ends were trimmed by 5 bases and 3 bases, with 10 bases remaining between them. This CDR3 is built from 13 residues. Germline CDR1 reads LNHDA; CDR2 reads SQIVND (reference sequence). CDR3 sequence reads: CASSWQDDTEAFF. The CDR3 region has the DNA TGTGCCAGTAGTTGGCAGGATGACACTGAAGCTTTCTTT.

CDR3 DNA sequence: TGTGCCAGCAAATCGGCGAACACCGGGGAGCTGTTTTTT. This encodes CASKSANTGELFF. The chain is built from TRBV5-4 and TRBJ2-2, with D hard to call. V lost 6 bases, J lost 0 bases, and 6 bases lay in between. Germline CDR1 is SGHNT and CDR2 is YYREEE (reference sequence). There are 13 residues in the CDR3.

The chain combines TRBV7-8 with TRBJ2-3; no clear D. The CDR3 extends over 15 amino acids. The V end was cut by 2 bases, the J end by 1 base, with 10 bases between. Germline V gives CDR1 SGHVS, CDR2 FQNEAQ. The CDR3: CASSLSGPRTDTQYF. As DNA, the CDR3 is TGTGCCAGCAGCTTATCCGGCCCCCGCACAGATACGCAGTATTTT. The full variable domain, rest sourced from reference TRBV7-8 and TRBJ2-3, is GAGVSQSPRYKVAKRGQDVALRCDPISGHVSLFWYQQALGQGPEFLTYFQNEAQLDKSGLPSDRFFAERPEGSVSTLKIQRTQQEDSAVYLCASSLSGPRTDTQYFGPGTRLTVL.

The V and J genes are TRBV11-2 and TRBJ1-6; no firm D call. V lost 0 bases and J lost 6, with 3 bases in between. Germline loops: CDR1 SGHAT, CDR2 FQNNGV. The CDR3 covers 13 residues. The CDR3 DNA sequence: TGTGCCAGCAGCTTAGAGGGTAATTCACCCCTCCACTTT. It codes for CASSLEGNSPLHF.

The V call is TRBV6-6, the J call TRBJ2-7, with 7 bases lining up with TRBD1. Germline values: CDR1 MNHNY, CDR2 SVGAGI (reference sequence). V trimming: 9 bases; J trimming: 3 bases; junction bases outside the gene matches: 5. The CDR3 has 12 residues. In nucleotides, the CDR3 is TGTGCCAGTGGGACAGACAACTACGAGCAGTACTTC. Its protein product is CASGTDNYEQYF.

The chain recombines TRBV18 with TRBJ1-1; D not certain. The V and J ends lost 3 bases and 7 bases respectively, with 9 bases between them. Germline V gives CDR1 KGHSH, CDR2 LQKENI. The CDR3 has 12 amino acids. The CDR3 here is CASSPTEYEAFF. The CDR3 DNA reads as TGTGCCAGCTCACCCACGGAGTATGAAGCTTTCTTT.

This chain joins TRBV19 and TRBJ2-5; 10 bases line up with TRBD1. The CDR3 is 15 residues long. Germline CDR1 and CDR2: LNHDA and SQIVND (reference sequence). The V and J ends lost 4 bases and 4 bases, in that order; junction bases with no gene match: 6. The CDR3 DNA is TGTGCCAGTAGTACGGGGACAGGGGTAATAGAGACCCAGTACTTC. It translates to CASSTGTGVIETQYF.

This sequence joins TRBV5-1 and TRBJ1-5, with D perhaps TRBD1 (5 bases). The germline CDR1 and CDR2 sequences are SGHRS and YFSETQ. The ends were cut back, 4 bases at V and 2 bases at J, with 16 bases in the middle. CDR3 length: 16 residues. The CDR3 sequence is CASSPGGVLGNQPQHF. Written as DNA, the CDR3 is TGCGCCAGCAGCCCTGGGGGGGTATTGGGCAATCAGCCCCAGCATTTT.

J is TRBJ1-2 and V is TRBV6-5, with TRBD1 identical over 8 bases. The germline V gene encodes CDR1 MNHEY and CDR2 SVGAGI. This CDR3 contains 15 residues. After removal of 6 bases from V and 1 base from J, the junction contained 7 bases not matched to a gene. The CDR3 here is CASSNYRGYNYGYTF. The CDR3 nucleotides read TGTGCCAGCAGCAATTACAGGGGGTATAACTATGGCTACACCTTC.

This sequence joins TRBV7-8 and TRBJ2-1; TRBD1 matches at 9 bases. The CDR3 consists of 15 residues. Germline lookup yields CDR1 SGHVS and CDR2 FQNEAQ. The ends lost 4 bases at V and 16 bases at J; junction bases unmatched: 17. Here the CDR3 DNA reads TGTGCCAGCAGCTCCCGGGCGGGGACAGGGTCTGGCTTCTTCTTC. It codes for CASSSRAGTGSGFFF. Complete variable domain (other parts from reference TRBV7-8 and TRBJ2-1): GAGVSQSPRYKVAKRGQDVALRCDPISGHVSLFWYQQALGQGPEFLTYFQNEAQLDKSGLPSDRFFAERPEGSVSTLKIQRTQQEDSAVYLCASSSRAGTGSGFFFGPGTRLTVL.

The CDR3 region has the DNA TGTGCCAGTACCATTGGACAGGGGAACACCGGGGAGCTGTTTTTT. It translates to CASTIGQGNTGELFF. J is TRBJ2-2 and V is TRBV19, with 8 bases lining up with TRBD1. The CDR3 length is 15 residues. CDR1 is LNHDA and CDR2 is SQIVND in the germline V gene (reference sequence). J was trimmed by 1 base and V by 7 bases; bases with no gene match: 5.